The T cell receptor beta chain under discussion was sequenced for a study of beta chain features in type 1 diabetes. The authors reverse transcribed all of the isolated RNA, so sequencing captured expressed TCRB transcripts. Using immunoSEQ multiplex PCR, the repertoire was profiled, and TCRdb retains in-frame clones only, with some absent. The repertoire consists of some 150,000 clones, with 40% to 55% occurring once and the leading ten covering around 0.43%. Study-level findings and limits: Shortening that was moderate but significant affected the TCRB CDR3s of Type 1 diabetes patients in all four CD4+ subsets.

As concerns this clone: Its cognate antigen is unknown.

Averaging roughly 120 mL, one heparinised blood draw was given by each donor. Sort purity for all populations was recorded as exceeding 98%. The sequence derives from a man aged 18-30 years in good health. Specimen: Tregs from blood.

In DNA, the CDR3 is TGTGCCAGCAGCGTAGCTAGCGGGAGGGCCCTCGGAGAGACCCAGTACTTC. Translating gives CASSVASGRALGETQYF. The chain has TRBV9 and TRBJ2-5, with TRBD2 identical over 12 bases. CDR3 length: 17 amino acids. V trimming: 0 bases; J trimming: 4 bases; junction bases outside the gene matches: 7. Germline assignment: CDR1 SGDLS and CDR2 YYNGEE.